This T cell receptor (beta chain) was captured by sequencing in a study of T cell repertoires in cytomegalovirus infection. This clonotype has a count of ten or more. TCRdb used MiXCR to reprocess the reads, holding one entry per CDR3 protein. The sample shows 130,000 or so distinct CDR3 sequences, 5.5% to 7% of them seen only once. The germline V and J ends were trimmed by 1 base and 7 bases, with 14 bases remaining between them. The length of the CDR3 is 15 residues. CDR1 is SGHTA, CDR2 FQGNSA, per germline. Input material: PBMCs. V usage is TRBV7-2 and J usage is TRBJ1-5; perhaps TRBD1 as D (5 bases). The receptor was derived from a human donor in good health (CMV status not recorded). Some clones in this sample may be carry-over from other donors' samples. This CDR3 reads CASSLGGGGQQPQHF. CDR3 nucleotides: TGTGCCAGCAGCTTAGGGGGGGGAGGGCAGCAGCCCCAGCATTTT.